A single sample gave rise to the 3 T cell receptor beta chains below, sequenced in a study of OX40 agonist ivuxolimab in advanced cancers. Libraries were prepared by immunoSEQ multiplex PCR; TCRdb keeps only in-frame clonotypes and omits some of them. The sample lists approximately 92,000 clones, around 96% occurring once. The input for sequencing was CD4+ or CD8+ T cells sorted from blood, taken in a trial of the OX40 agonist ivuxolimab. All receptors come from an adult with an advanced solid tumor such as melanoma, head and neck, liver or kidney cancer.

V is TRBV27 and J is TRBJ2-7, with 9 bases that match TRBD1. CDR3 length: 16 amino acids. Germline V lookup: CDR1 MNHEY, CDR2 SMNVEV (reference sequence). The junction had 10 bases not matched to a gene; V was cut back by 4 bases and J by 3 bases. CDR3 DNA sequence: TGTGCCAGCAGTTCCATAAGGGACAGGGTACACTACGAGCAGTACTTC. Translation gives CASSSIRDRVHYEQYF.

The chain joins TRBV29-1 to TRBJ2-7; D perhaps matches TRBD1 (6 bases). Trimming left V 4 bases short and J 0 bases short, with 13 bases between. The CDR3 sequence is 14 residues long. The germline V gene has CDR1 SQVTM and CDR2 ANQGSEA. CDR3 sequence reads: CSVGGRGSSYEQYF. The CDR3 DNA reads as TGCAGCGTTGGTGGCAGGGGAAGCTCCTACGAGCAGTACTTC.

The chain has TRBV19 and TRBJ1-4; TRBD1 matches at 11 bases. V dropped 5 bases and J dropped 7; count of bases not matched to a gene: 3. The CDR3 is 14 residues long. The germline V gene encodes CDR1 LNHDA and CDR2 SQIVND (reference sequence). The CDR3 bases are TGTGCCAGTAGTTGGGGACAGGGGGTTGAAAAACTGTTTTTT. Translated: CASSWGQGVEKLFF.